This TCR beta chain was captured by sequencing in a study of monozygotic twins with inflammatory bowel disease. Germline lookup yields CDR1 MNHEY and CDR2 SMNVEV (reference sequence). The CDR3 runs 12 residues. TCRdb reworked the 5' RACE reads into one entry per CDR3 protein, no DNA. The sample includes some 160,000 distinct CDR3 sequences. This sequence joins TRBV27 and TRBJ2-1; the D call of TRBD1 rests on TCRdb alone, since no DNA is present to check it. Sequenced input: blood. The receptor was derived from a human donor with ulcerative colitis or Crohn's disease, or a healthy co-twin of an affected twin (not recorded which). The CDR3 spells CASRGLNNEQFF.